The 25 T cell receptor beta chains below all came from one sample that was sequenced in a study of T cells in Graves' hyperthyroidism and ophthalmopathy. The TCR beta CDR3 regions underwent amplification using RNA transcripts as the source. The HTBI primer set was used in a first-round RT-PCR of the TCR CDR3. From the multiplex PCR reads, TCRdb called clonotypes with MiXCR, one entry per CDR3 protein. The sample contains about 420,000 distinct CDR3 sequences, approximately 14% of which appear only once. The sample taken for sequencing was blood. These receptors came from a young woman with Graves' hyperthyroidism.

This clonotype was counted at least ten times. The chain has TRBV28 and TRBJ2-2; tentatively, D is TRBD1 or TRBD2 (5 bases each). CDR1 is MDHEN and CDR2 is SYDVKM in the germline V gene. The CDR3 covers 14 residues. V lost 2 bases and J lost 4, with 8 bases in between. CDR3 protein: CASSLPGTTGELFF. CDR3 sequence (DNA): TGTGCCAGCAGTTTACCGGGGACCACCGGGGAGCTGTTTTTT.

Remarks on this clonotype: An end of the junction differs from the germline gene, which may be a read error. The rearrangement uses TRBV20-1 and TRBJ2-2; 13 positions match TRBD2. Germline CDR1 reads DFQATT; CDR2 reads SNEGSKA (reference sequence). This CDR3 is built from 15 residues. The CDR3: CRARALAGGTGELFF. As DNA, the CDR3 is TGCAGAGCTAGAGCACTAGCGGGAGGGACCGGGGAGCTGTTTTTT.

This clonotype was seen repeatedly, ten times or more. CDR3 sequence reads: CAISGRGPSTDTQYF. The DNA of the CDR3 is TGTGCCATCAGCGGTAGGGGACCTAGCACAGATACGCAGTATTTT. V gene TRBV10-3 combines with J gene TRBJ2-3; D possibly matches TRBD1 or TRBD2 (5 bases each). The CDR3 is 15 amino acids. The V end was cut by 6 bases, the J end by 0 bases, with 13 bases between. From germline, CDR1 is ENHRY and CDR2 SYGVKD.

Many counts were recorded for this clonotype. CDR3 region: CASSLGLAGGRQFF. Here the CDR3 DNA reads TGTGCCAGCAGCCTGGGACTAGCGGGAGGGCGGCAGTTCTTC. The chain links TRBV12-3 or TRBV12-4 to TRBJ2-1; 16 bases are a match to TRBD2. Trimming cost V 6 bases and J 12 bases; bases outside gene matches: 5. CDR3 length: 14 residues.

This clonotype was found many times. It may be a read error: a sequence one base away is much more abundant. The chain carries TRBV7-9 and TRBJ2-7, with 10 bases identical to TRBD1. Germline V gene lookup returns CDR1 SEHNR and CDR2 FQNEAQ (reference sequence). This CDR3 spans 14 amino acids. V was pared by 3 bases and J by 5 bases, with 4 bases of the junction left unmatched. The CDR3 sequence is CASSFSGTGDEQYF. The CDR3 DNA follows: TGTGCCAGCAGCTTCTCCGGGACAGGGGACGAGCAGTACTTC.

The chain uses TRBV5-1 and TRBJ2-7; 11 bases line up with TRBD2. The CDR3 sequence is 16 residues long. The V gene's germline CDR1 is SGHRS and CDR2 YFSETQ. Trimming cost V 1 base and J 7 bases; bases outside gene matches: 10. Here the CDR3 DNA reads TGCGCCAGCAGCTTGTCATTAGCGGGAGGGGTGAAGGAGCAGTACTTC. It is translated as CASSLSLAGGVKEQYF.

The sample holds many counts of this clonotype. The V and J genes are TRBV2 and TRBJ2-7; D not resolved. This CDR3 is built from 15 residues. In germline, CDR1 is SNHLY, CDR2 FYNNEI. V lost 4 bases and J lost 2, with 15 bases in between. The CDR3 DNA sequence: TGTGCCAGCAGTGTGGAACCCATTACTACCTACGAGCAGTACTTC. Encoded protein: CASSVEPITTYEQYF.

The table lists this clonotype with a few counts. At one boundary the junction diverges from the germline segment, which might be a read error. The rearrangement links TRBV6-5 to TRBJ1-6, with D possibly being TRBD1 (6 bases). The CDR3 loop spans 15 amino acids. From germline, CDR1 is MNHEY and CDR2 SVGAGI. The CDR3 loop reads CAGSSGQRNDSPLHF. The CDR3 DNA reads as TGTGCCGGCAGTTCAGGACAGCGCAACGATTCACCCCTCCACTTT.

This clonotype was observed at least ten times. The CDR3 loop reads CASSPPGPGTDTQYF. CDR3 sequence (DNA): TGTGCCAGCAGTCCCCCCGGGCCGGGCACAGATACGCAGTATTTT. This chain connects TRBV27 to TRBJ2-3; D uncertain. The CDR3 extends over 15 amino acids. The germline gives CDR1 MNHEY, CDR2 SMNVEV (reference sequence). V dropped 5 bases and J dropped 1 base, with 13 bases sitting between them.

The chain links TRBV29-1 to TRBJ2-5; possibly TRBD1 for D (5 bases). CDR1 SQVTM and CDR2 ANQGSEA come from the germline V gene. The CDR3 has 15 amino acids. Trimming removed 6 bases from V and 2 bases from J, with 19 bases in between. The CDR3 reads CSVDTWSIKQETQYF. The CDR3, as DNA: TGCAGCGTGGACACGTGGAGTATTAAACAAGAGACCCAGTACTTC.

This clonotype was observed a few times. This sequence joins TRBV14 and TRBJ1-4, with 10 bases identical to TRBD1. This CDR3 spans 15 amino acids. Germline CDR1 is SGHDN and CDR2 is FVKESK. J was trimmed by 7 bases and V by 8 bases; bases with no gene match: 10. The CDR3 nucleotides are TGTGCCAGCTCTGGGTTCCGGGACAGGGGTGAAAAACTGTTTTTT. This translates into CASSGFRDRGEKLFF.

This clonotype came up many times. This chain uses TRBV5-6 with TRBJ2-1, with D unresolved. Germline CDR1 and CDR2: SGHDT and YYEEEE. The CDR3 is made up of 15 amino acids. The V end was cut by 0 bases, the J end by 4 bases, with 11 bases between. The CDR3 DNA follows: TGTGCCAGCAGCTTGGGGCCGGCGGTTTACAATGAGCAGTTCTTC. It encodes CASSLGPAVYNEQFF. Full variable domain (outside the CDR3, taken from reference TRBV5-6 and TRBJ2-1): DAGVTQSPTHLIKTRGQQVTLRCSPKSGHDTVSWYQQALGQGPQFIFQYYEEEERQRGNFPDRFSGHQFPNYSSELNVNALLLGDSALYLCASSLGPAVYNEQFFGPGTRLTVL.

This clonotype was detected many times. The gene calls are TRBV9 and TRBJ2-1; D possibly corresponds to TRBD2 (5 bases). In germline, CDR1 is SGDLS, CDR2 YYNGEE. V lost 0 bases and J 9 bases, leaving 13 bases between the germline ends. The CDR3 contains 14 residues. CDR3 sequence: CASSVGSRAGEQFF. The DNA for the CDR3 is TGTGCCAGCAGCGTAGGGAGTAGGGCGGGTGAGCAGTTCTTC.

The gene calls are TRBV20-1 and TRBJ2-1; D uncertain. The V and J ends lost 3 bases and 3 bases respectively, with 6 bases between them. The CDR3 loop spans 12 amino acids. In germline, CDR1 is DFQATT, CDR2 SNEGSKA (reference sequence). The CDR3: CSARGIYNEQFF. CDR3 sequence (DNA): TGCAGTGCTAGGGGGATCTACAATGAGCAGTTCTTC.

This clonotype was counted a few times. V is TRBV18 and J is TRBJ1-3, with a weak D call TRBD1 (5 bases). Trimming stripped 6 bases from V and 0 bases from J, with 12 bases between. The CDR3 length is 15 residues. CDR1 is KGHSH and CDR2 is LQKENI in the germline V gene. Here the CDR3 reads CASSSGTASGNTIYF. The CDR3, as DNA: TGTGCCAGCTCTTCCGGGACGGCCTCTGGAAACACCATATATTTT.

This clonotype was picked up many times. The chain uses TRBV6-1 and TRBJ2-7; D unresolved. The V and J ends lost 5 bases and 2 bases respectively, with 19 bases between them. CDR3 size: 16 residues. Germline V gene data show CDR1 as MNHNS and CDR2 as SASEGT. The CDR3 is CASSSVYAEAPYEQYF. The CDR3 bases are TGTGCCAGCAGTTCTGTTTACGCCGAAGCCCCCTACGAGCAGTACTTC.

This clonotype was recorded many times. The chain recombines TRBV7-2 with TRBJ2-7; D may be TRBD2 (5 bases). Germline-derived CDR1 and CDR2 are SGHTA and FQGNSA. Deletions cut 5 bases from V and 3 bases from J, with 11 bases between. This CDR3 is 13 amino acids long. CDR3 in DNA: TGTGCCAGCAGCCTTCGGGATTTCTACGAGCAGTACTTC. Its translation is CASSLRDFYEQYF.

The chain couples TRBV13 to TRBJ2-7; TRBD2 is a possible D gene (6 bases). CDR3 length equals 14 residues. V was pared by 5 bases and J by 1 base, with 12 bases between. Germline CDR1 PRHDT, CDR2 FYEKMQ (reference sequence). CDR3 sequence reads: CASSPRGTSYEQYF. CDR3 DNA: TGTGCCAGCAGCCCCCGCGGGACTTCCTACGAGCAGTACTTC.

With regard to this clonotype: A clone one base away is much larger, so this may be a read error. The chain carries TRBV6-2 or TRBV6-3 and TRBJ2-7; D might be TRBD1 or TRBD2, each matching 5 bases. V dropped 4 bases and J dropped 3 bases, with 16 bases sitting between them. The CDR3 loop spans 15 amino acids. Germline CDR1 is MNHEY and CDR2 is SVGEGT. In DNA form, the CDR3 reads TGTGCCAGCAGTTTGACCGGGACCGCAATCTACGAGCAGTACTTC. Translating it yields CASSLTGTAIYEQYF.

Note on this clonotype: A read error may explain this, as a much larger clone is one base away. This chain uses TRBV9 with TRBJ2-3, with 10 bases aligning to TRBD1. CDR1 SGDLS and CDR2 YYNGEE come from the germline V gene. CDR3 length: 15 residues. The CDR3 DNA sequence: TGTGCCAGCAGCCTCGGAGGACAGGGGGGGGATACGCCGTATTTT. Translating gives CASSLGGQGGDTPYF.

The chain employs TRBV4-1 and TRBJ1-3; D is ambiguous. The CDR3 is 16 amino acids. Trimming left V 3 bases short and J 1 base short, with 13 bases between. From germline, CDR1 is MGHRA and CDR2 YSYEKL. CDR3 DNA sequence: TGCGCCAGCAGCCAGGCCGGACCATATTCTGGAAACACCATATATTTT. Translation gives CASSQAGPYSGNTIYF.

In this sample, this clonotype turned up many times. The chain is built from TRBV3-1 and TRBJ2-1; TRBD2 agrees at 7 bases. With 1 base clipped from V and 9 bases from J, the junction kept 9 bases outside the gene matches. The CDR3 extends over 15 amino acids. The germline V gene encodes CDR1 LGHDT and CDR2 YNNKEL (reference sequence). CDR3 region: CASSQVLRGRVEQFF. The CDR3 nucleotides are TGTGCCAGCAGCCAAGTCCTTCGGGGGAGGGTTGAGCAGTTCTTC.

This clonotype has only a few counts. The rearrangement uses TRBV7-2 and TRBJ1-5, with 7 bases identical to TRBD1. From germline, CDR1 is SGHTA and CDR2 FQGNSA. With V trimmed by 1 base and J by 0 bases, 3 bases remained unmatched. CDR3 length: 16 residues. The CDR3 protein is CASSLERGHSNQPQHF. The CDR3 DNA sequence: TGTGCCAGCAGCTTAGAGAGGGGGCATAGCAATCAGCCCCAGCATTTT.

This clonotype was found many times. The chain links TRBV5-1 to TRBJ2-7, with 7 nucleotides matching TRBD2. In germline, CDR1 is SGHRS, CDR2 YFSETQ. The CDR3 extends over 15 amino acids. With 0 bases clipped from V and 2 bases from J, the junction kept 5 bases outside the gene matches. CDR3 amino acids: CASSLAPSGTYEQYF. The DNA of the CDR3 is TGCGCCAGCAGCTTGGCTCCTAGCGGAACCTACGAGCAGTACTTC.

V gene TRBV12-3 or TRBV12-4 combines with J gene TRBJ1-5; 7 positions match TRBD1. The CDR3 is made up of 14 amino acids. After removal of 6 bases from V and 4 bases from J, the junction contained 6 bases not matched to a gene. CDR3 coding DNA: TGTGCCAGCAGCCAGACAGGGAGAAATCAGCCCCAGCATTTT. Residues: CASSQTGRNQPQHF.